This passage covers 32 T cell receptor beta chains from one sample sequenced in a study of cytomegalovirus exposure and HLA in healthy donors. Primers for the PCR totalled 60 Vbeta and 13 Jbeta. Here immunoSEQ multiplex PCR was the method, and the copy in TCRdb shows in-frame clones only, minus some. Among about 63,000 clones listed, approximately 82% were seen once. Sequencing was done on a sample of PBMCs. The receptor source for this set is a woman in her thirties or forties in good health and CMV-seropositive.

This clone came up once. J is TRBJ1-1 and V is TRBV6-5, with TRBD1 matching over 7 bases. V lost 5 bases and J lost 11; bases outside the gene matches: 11. CDR1 is MNHEY and CDR2 is SVGAGI in the germline V gene. There are 13 residues in the CDR3. The CDR3 DNA reads as TGTGCCAGCAGTCCCCCGGGCCTGGACAGGGCTTTCTTT. It yields the protein CASSPPGLDRAFF.

This rearrangement joins TRBV2 to TRBJ1-2; D is possibly TRBD1 (5 bases). Between the trimmed V and J ends, which lost 6 bases and 4 bases, there was a span of 18 bases. Germline lookup yields CDR1 SNHLY and CDR2 FYNNEI. The CDR3 totals 15 residues. In DNA form, the CDR3 reads TGTGCCAGCAGCGAGCTTGGGGGGGGATTCTATGGCTACACCTTC. Protein product: CASSELGGGFYGYTF. Complete variable domain (other parts from reference TRBV2 and TRBJ1-2): EPEVTQTPSHQVTQMGQEVILRCVPISNHLYFYWYRQILGQKVEFLVSFYNNEISEKSEIFDDQFSVERPDGSNFTLKIRSTKLEDSAMYFCASSELGGGFYGYTFGSGTRLTVV.

The chain couples TRBV6-4 to TRBJ2-2; D is unclear. CDR3 length equals 17 residues. Trimming pared 5 bases from V and 6 bases from J, leaving 22 bases between. The V gene's germline CDR1 is MRHNA and CDR2 SNTAGT. Written as DNA, the CDR3 is TGTGCCAGCAGTCGACACCCCCCTGGGCGTATGTCCGGGGAGCTGTTTTTT. This translates into CASSRHPPGRMSGELFF.

This rearrangement joins TRBV7-8 to TRBJ1-5, with TRBD1 as a possible D gene (5 bases). Germline V gives CDR1 SGHVS, CDR2 FQNEAQ. There are 13 residues in the CDR3. V was clipped by 3 bases and J by 4 bases, with 7 bases between them. The CDR3 reads CASSFGGNQPQHF. The CDR3 DNA is TGTGCCAGCAGCTTTGGGGGGAATCAGCCCCAGCATTTT.

The sample holds a few counts of this clone. The CDR3 region has the DNA TGTGCCACCAGCAGAGGGGGACAGCAGAACACTGAAGCTTTCTTT. It translates to CATSRGGQQNTEAFF. The chain has TRBV15 and TRBJ1-1; 7 positions agree with TRBD1. This CDR3 has 15 residues. The V gene's germline CDR1 is LNHNV and CDR2 YYDKDF (reference sequence). The J segment lost 1 base and the V segment lost 1 base, leaving 3 bases of the junction unmatched.

This rearrangement joins TRBV10-2 to TRBJ1-2; D remains ambiguous. CDR1 is WSHSY, CDR2 SAAADI, per germline. V was trimmed by 3 bases and J by 6 bases, leaving 8 bases between them. The CDR3 length is 12 residues. The CDR3 region is CASSDLVDGYTF. Written as DNA, the CDR3 is TGCGCCAGCAGTGACTTAGTGGATGGCTACACCTTC.

J is TRBJ2-1 and V is TRBV11-2; the D gene is possibly TRBD2 (7 bases). The CDR3 is 15 amino acids. V dropped 0 bases and J dropped 6 bases, with 12 bases sitting between them. The germline V gene encodes CDR1 SGHAT and CDR2 FQNNGV. This CDR3 reads CASSLEGGAPNEQFF. As DNA, the CDR3 is TGTGCCAGCAGCTTAGAGGGGGGGGCCCCCAATGAGCAGTTCTTC.

The chain couples TRBV10-3 to TRBJ2-3; 12 bases map to TRBD2. The CDR3 has 19 amino acids. Germline CDR1 ENHRY, CDR2 SYGVKD. Unmatched junction bases numbered 10, after V lost 0 bases and J lost 3 bases. CDR3 nucleotides: TGTGCCATCAGTGAGTCAAGCCCCCTACTAGCGGGGGGAACAGATACGCAGTATTTT. Its protein is CAISESSPLLAGGTDTQYF.

The CDR3 DNA follows: TGTGCCAGCAGCATTAGCGGGCTCTCTCCAGATACGCAGTATTTT. It yields the protein CASSISGLSPDTQYF. V gene TRBV5-6 combines with J gene TRBJ2-3, with TRBD2 identical over 7 bases. Germline CDR1 SGHDT, CDR2 YYEEEE. This CDR3 region has 15 residues. V was clipped by 4 bases and J by 4 bases; unmatched bases: 9.

This chain connects TRBV6-5 to TRBJ1-4; D may be TRBD1 (5 bases). CDR1 MNHEY and CDR2 SVGAGI come from the germline V gene. This CDR3 region has 14 residues. V lost 7 bases to trimming and J lost 0 bases, with 9 bases between them. CDR3 DNA: TGTGCCAGCAACCAGGGATCAACTAATGAAAAACTGTTTTTT. This gives the protein CASNQGSTNEKLFF.

The chain carries TRBV5-8 and TRBJ1-5; the D gene is possibly TRBD1 (5 bases). The ends were cut back, 2 bases at V and 5 bases at J, with 20 bases in the middle. The CDR3 covers 17 residues. Germline assignment: CDR1 SGHTS and CDR2 YDEGEE. In DNA form, the CDR3 reads TGTGCCAGCAGCTTCACATCTGCGGGGCGGTCAGATCAGCCCCAGCATTTT. This translates into CASSFTSAGRSDQPQHF.

The gene calls are TRBV19 and TRBJ2-2; no clear D gene. From germline, CDR1 is LNHDA and CDR2 SQIVND (reference sequence). Trimming left V 6 bases short and J 0 bases short, with 5 bases between. This CDR3 is 13 amino acids long. The CDR3 DNA sequence: TGTGCCAGTAGATTAACGAACACCGGGGAGCTGTTTTTT. It is translated as CASRLTNTGELFF.

This sequence joins TRBV27 and TRBJ2-7; D gene unclear. The length of the CDR3 is 15 residues. CDR1 and CDR2 from the germline V gene are MNHEY and SMNVEV (reference sequence). V lost 6 bases to trimming and J lost 2 bases, with 17 bases between them. As DNA, the CDR3 is TGTGCCAGCAGCTTAGAGGAGTACTCTACCTACGAGCAGTACTTC. This translates into CASSLEEYSTYEQYF.

The J gene is TRBJ1-1, the V gene TRBV30, with no clear D. CDR1 is GTSNPN and CDR2 is SVGIG in the germline V gene (reference sequence). Deletions cut 0 bases from V and 4 bases from J, with 9 bases between. The CDR3 covers 13 residues. This CDR3 is CAWSVQRSTEAFF. The CDR3, as DNA: TGTGCCTGGAGTGTCCAAAGGAGCACTGAAGCTTTCTTT.

The chain joins TRBV4-3 to TRBJ2-5; TRBD1 is a possible D gene (5 bases). Near its end, the DNA agrees better with TRBJ2-7, so the J call may be wrong. Germline CDR1 and CDR2: LGHNA and YSLEER. CDR3 length equals 18 residues. The CDR3 sequence: CASSLIARRQSLSYEQYF. The CDR3, as DNA: TGCGCCAGCAGCCTTATAGCACGGAGACAGAGCCTCTCCTACGAGCAGTACTTC.

This chain connects TRBV4-1 to TRBJ2-7; possibly TRBD1 for D (6 bases). Germline V lookup: CDR1 MGHRA, CDR2 YSYEKL. Trimming took 2 bases from V and 3 from J, leaving 14 bases between them. CDR3 length: 15 amino acids. The CDR3 loop reads CASSQPGQPYYEQYF. DNA for the CDR3: TGCGCCAGCAGCCAACCGGGACAACCTTACTACGAGCAGTACTTC.

The chain has TRBV5-6 and TRBJ2-2; 7 nucleotides agree with TRBD1. V shed 2 bases, J shed 6 bases, and the junction held 1 base outside the gene matches. This CDR3 region has 13 residues. Germline CDR1 and CDR2: SGHDT and YYEEEE. The CDR3: CASSLQGPGELFF. In DNA, the CDR3 is TGTGCCAGCAGCTTACAGGGGCCCGGGGAGCTGTTTTTT.

The chain is built from TRBV10-1 and TRBJ1-4, with D perhaps matching TRBD1 (5 bases). From germline, CDR1 is WNHNN and CDR2 SYGVQD (reference sequence). Trimming took off 2 bases at V and 4 bases at J, with 11 bases between the two ends. The CDR3 loop spans 15 amino acids. This chain's CDR3 is CASSEGASGNEKLFF. The DNA of the CDR3 is TGCGCCAGCAGTGAGGGGGCCTCGGGTAATGAAAAACTGTTTTTT.

This chain uses TRBV6-1 with TRBJ1-1, with D possibly being TRBD1 (5 bases). The CDR3 loop spans 15 amino acids. Germline CDR1 reads MNHNS; CDR2 reads SASEGT. V was pared by 2 bases and J by 3 bases, with 13 bases between. The CDR3 reads CASSELARVDTEAFF. DNA of the CDR3: TGTGCCAGCAGTGAACTCGCCAGGGTGGACACTGAAGCTTTCTTT.

The chain links TRBV30 to TRBJ1-6; D is perhaps TRBD1 (6 bases). Trimming removed 6 bases at V and 7 bases at J, with 16 bases between. This CDR3 has 14 residues. Germline V lookup: CDR1 GTSNPN, CDR2 SVGIG (reference sequence). The CDR3 here is CACLTGQWNSPLHF. CDR3 nucleotides: TGTGCCTGCCTGACGGGACAATGGAATTCACCCCTCCACTTT.

The J gene is TRBJ2-7, the V gene TRBV29-1; a possible D gene is TRBD1 (6 bases). Trimming took 5 bases from V and 0 from J, leaving 14 bases between them. Germline values: CDR1 SQVTM, CDR2 ANQGSEA. The CDR3 contains 14 residues. The CDR3 DNA sequence: TGCAGCGTTACCGGGACACTGGGCTCCTACGAGCAGTACTTC. Translated: CSVTGTLGSYEQYF.

CDR3 in amino acids: CACKASGVPYNEQFF. The CDR3, as DNA: TGTGCCTGCAAGGCTAGCGGGGTTCCCTACAATGAGCAGTTCTTC. The V call is TRBV2, the J call TRBJ2-1; 9 nucleotides agree with TRBD2. Trimming cost V 11 bases and J 2 bases; bases outside gene matches: 10. The CDR3 runs to 15 residues. Germline CDR1 and CDR2: SNHLY and FYNNEI.

This clone was found once. The chain couples TRBV19 to TRBJ1-2; TRBD1 agrees at 9 bases. J was trimmed by 7 bases and V by 4 bases; bases with no gene match: 1. Germline-derived CDR1 and CDR2 are LNHDA and SQIVND (reference sequence). This CDR3 contains 12 residues. The DNA of the CDR3 is TGTGCCAGTAGTAGGACAGGGGCTGGCTACACCTTC. Its translation: CASSRTGAGYTF. The full variable domain, in which reference TRBV19 and TRBJ1-2 provide the parts outside the CDR3, is DGGITQSPKYLFRKEGQNVTLSCEQNLNHDAMYWYRQDPGQGLRLIYYSQIVNDFQKGDIAEGYSVSREKKESFPLTVTSAQKNPTAFYLCASSRTGAGYTFGSGTRLTVV.

Only a few counts were recorded for this clone. The V call is TRBV6-5, the J call TRBJ1-1; TRBD1 aligns across 8 bases. The germline CDR1 and CDR2 sequences are MNHEY and SVGAGI. This CDR3 is 15 amino acids long. V lost 5 bases to trimming and J lost 1 base; unmatched junction nucleotides: 6. The CDR3 nucleotides read TGTGCCAGCAGTCAGCCCGGGACAGGGAACACTGAAGCTTTCTTT. Protein sequence: CASSQPGTGNTEAFF.

The rearrangement uses TRBV19 and TRBJ1-1; the match to TRBD1 covers 8 bases. V shed 6 bases and J 5 bases; nucleotides not matched to a gene: 8. Germline lookup yields CDR1 LNHDA and CDR2 SQIVND (reference sequence). The length of the CDR3 is 14 residues. CDR3 DNA sequence: TGTGCCAGTAGGACGACAGGGGCGAGGACTGAAGCTTTCTTT. This sequence encodes CASRTTGARTEAFF.

The chain links TRBV13 to TRBJ2-3; 10 positions agree with TRBD2. V dropped 5 bases and J dropped 4; count of bases not matched to a gene: 21. Germline V gives CDR1 PRHDT, CDR2 FYEKMQ (reference sequence). The CDR3 is made up of 20 amino acids. Written as DNA, the CDR3 is TGTGCCAGCAGCCTGCAAGGGAGAGCGGGGGGGCGGCTAAGCGCAGATACGCAGTATTTT. Translating it yields CASSLQGRAGGRLSADTQYF.

This sequence joins TRBV18 and TRBJ2-7; the D is unclear. Germline CDR1 reads KGHSH; CDR2 reads LQKENI. This CDR3 is 12 amino acids long. With 1 base removed from V and 4 bases from J, the gap between germline ends came to 5 bases. CDR3 sequence: CASSPRRYEQYF. The CDR3, as DNA: TGTGCCAGCTCACCACGCCGGTACGAGCAGTACTTC.

The rearrangement links TRBV7-2 to TRBJ2-3; D unclear. Trimming pared 5 bases from V and 6 bases from J, leaving 12 bases between. The CDR3 is 13 residues long. Germline V gene lookup returns CDR1 SGHTA and CDR2 FQGNSA. The CDR3 loop is CASSPRPRDTQYF. The CDR3 region has the DNA TGTGCCAGCAGCCCCCGCCCCCGGGATACGCAGTATTTT.

CDR3 nucleotide sequence: TGTGCCACCAGCAGACACTGGGGACAGCCCTTGAACACTGAAGCTTTCTTT. It translates to CATSRHWGQPLNTEAFF. This chain uses TRBV15 with TRBJ1-1, with 7 positions matching TRBD1. Losses at the gene ends were 2 bases for V and 0 bases for J; bases not matched to a gene: 9. The CDR3 has 17 residues. CDR1 LNHNV and CDR2 YYDKDF come from the germline V gene (reference sequence).

This rearrangement joins TRBV7-9 to TRBJ1-4; 10 positions agree with TRBD1. The trim removed 5 bases at V and 13 bases at J, leaving 10 bases unmatched. The CDR3 has 14 amino acids. Germline V gene lookup returns CDR1 SEHNR and CDR2 FQNEAQ (reference sequence). CDR3 DNA sequence: TGTGCCAGCAGCATCGGACAGGGGGGAACGGGACTGTTTTTT. Its translation is CASSIGQGGTGLFF.

The chain combines TRBV4-2 with TRBJ1-6, with unresolved D. Germline loops: CDR1 LGHNA, CDR2 YNFKEQ. CDR3 length: 15 amino acids. With 4 bases removed from V and 4 bases from J, the gap between germline ends came to 11 bases. CDR3 in amino acids: CASSLAATYNSPLHF. CDR3 coding DNA: TGTGCCAGCAGCCTGGCGGCTACTTATAATTCACCCCTCCACTTT.

This clone was picked up one time. The V call is TRBV10-3, the J call TRBJ2-1; 16 positions match TRBD2. The CDR3 sequence is 15 residues long. Germline CDR1 reads ENHRY; CDR2 reads SYGVKD. V was pared by 6 bases and J by 10 bases, with 6 bases of the junction left unmatched. This CDR3 is CAIRGLAGGPGEQFF. The CDR3 nucleotides read TGTGCCATCAGGGGACTAGCGGGGGGGCCAGGAGAGCAGTTCTTC.